A single sample gave rise to the 20 T cell receptor beta chains below, sequenced in a study of regulatory T cells in long-lasting Graves disease. Building of the TCR beta libraries involved iRepertoire HTBI primers and Arm-PCR of CDR3 regions. MiXCR was run by TCRdb on the multiplex PCR reads, yielding one entry per CDR3 protein. The sample yields approximately 360,000 distinct CDR3 sequences, about 23% seen once. Time point defined: persistent/refractory GD, antithyroid drugs over 5 years with positive TRAb. Isolated PBMC RNA provided the starting material for the TCR library. The material sequenced was peripheral blood mononuclear cells (PBMCs), taken when the disease was refractory, from a patient treated with antithyroid drugs. The receptors were sampled from a woman between 35 and 50 years old with Graves disease.

This clonotype was detected ten times or more. The chain couples TRBV29-1 to TRBJ1-1, with a possible D match to TRBD1 (5 bases). CDR1 and CDR2 from the germline V gene are SQVTM and ANQGSEA. The germline V and J ends were trimmed by 6 bases and 0 bases, with 11 bases remaining between them. The CDR3 has 13 residues. CDR3 protein: CSVSLTVNTEAFF. For the CDR3, the DNA is TGCAGCGTCAGTTTGACAGTGAACACTGAAGCTTTCTTT.

In this sample, this clonotype turned up many times. This rearrangement joins TRBV6-1 to TRBJ2-2; D might be TRBD1 or TRBD2, each matching 5 bases. Per the germline V gene, CDR1 is MNHNS and CDR2 is SASEGT. Trimming left V 6 bases short and J 4 bases short, with 18 bases between. The CDR3 extends over 16 amino acids. The CDR3 nucleotides are TGTGCCAGCAGGTCGAGGGGTGCCTCCCTCACCGGGGAGCTGTTTTTT. Its translation is CASRSRGASLTGELFF.

There are a few counts of this clonotype. V usage is TRBV11-2 and J usage is TRBJ2-7; 12 positions agree with TRBD2. The trim removed 2 bases at V and 2 bases at J, leaving 7 bases unmatched. CDR3 size: 17 residues. Germline assignment: CDR1 SGHAT and CDR2 FQNNGV. CDR3 protein: CASSLSWTSGEAYEQYF. CDR3 nucleotides: TGTGCCAGCAGCTTATCCTGGACTAGCGGGGAGGCCTACGAGCAGTACTTC. Looking up the rest from reference TRBV11-2 and TRBJ2-7 gives the full variable domain: EAGVAQSPRYKIIEKRQSVAFWCNPISGHATLYWYQQILGQGPKLLIQFQNNGVVDDSQLPKDRFSAERLKGVDSTLKIQPAKLEDSAVYLCASSLSWTSGEAYEQYFGPGTRLTVT.

This clonotype has a count of ten or more. The chain carries TRBV11-2 and TRBJ1-1; D is perhaps TRBD1 (5 bases). The CDR3 covers 11 residues. The V gene's germline CDR1 is SGHAT and CDR2 FQNNGV. V lost 8 bases, J lost 4 bases, and 8 bases lay in between. The CDR3 loop reads CASGGSTEAFF. DNA for the CDR3: TGTGCCAGCGGGGGAAGCACTGAAGCTTTCTTT.

This clonotype appeared a few times. The chain joins TRBV2 to TRBJ2-7; tentative D call: TRBD1 (6 bases). The germline V gene encodes CDR1 SNHLY and CDR2 FYNNEI. Trimming removed 6 bases from V and 3 bases from J, with 18 bases in between. The CDR3 runs 15 residues. CDR3 sequence: CASSQDRGRGYEQYF. The CDR3 coding sequence is TGTGCCAGCAGCCAAGATCGTGGCAGGGGCTACGAGCAGTACTTC.

To note about this clonotype: A much larger clone differs by one base, so this may be a read error. This chain uses TRBV7-2 with TRBJ1-4; 10 bases agree with TRBD1. CDR3 size: 16 residues. Per the germline V gene, CDR1 is SGHTA and CDR2 is FQGNSA. Here the CDR3 DNA reads TGTGCCGGCAGCTTATCCCCGGGACAGGGGAATGAAAAACTGTTTTTT. Its translation: CAGSLSPGQGNEKLFF.

This chain joins TRBV20-1 and TRBJ2-1, with 11 bases matching TRBD2. V was clipped by 2 bases and J by 9 bases; unmatched bases: 3. This CDR3 has 13 amino acids. Germline V gene sequence: CDR1 DFQATT, CDR2 SNEGSKA (reference sequence). The CDR3 reads CSARLAGGAEQFF. The CDR3 DNA reads as TGCAGTGCTAGACTAGCGGGAGGTGCTGAGCAGTTCTTC.

This clonotype was seen many times. The CDR3 loop is CASRSGQMNTEAFF. Here the CDR3 DNA reads TGTGCCAGCAGGTCGGGACAAATGAACACTGAAGCTTTCTTT. The chain uses TRBV28 and TRBJ1-1; weak D call: TRBD1 (6 bases). With 6 bases removed from V and 0 bases from J, the gap between germline ends came to 11 bases. The germline CDR1 and CDR2 sequences are MDHEN and SYDVKM. This CDR3 contains 14 residues.

This chain connects TRBV28 to TRBJ1-1; D is uncertain. The length of the CDR3 is 13 residues. V lost 11 bases and J 2 bases, leaving 15 bases between the germline ends. Germline loops: CDR1 MDHEN, CDR2 SYDVKM. The CDR3 nucleotides are TGTGCCGGGAGACGGACGGGAAACACTGAAGCTTTCTTT. Amino acids: CAGRRTGNTEAFF.

This clonotype was observed a few times. The genes are TRBV3-1 and TRBJ2-7; 12 positions agree with TRBD2. Trimming took 2 bases from V and 5 from J; bases not matched to a gene: 4. CDR3 length: 15 amino acids. CDR1 is LGHDT, CDR2 YNNKEL, per germline (reference sequence). Here the CDR3 DNA reads TGTGCCAGCAGCCAACGCGGACTAGCGGGAAACGAGCAGTACTTC. It is translated as CASSQRGLAGNEQYF.

This clonotype came up many times. This chain joins TRBV2 and TRBJ1-2; a possible D gene is TRBD1 (6 bases). The CDR3 covers 13 residues. Trimming left V 3 bases short and J 6 bases short, with 11 bases between. CDR1 SNHLY and CDR2 FYNNEI come from the germline V gene. CDR3 sequence reads: CASSDGTGNGYTF. The CDR3 DNA is TGTGCCAGCAGTGATGGTACAGGGAATGGCTACACCTTC.

The genes are TRBV6-2 or TRBV6-3 and TRBJ1-4; no clear D. Germline V CDR1 and CDR2: MNHEY, SVGEGT. CDR3 length: 15 residues. V shed 2 bases and J shed 3 bases, with 10 bases lying between them. The CDR3 sequence: CASSYPSVPNEKLFF. The DNA of the CDR3 is TGTGCCAGCAGTTACCCCTCCGTTCCTAATGAAAAACTGTTTTTT.

This clonotype came up many times. The chain joins TRBV5-1 to TRBJ1-1; TRBD1 agrees at 8 bases. V shed 3 bases, J shed 5 bases, and the junction held 6 bases outside the gene matches. CDR1 is SGHRS, CDR2 YFSETQ, per germline. This CDR3 comprises 14 residues. The CDR3 nucleotides are TGCGCCAGCAGCTCTTCGACAGGGGTGACTGAAGCTTTCTTT. Its protein product is CASSSSTGVTEAFF. Full variable domain (missing parts from reference TRBV5-1 and TRBJ1-1): KAGVTQTPRYLIKTRGQQVTLSCSPISGHRSVSWYQQTPGQGLQFLFEYFSETQRNKGNFPGRFSGRQFSNSRSEMNVSTLELGDSALYLCASSSSTGVTEAFFGQGTRLTVV.

This clonotype was observed at least ten times. The chain combines TRBV28 with TRBJ1-2; possibly TRBD1 for D (6 bases). The V gene's germline CDR1 is MDHEN and CDR2 SYDVKM. Trimming pared 7 bases from V and 4 bases from J, leaving 16 bases between. The CDR3 sequence is 14 residues long. Here the CDR3 DNA reads TGTGCCAGCACCAGGGGAAATCTTGGCTATGGCTACACCTTC. Translation gives CASTRGNLGYGYTF.

In regard to this clonotype: This may be a read error, as it is one base from a much larger clone. The chain combines TRBV7-8 with TRBJ2-5; tentatively, D is TRBD2 (6 bases). The ends were cut back, 1 base at V and 9 bases at J, with 18 bases in the middle. The CDR3 loop spans 15 amino acids. Germline V gene data show CDR1 as SGHVS and CDR2 as FQNEAQ. The CDR3 spells CASSLVLLGGGAQYF. CDR3 nucleotide sequence: TGTGCCAGCAGCTTAGTGCTCTTGGGGGGTGGGGCCCAGTACTTC. Supplemented by reference TRBV7-8 and TRBJ2-5, the full variable domain reads GAGVSQSPRYKVAKRGQDVALRCDPISGHVSLFWYQQALGQGPEFLTYFQNEAQLDKSGLPSDRFFAERPEGSVSTLKIQRTQQEDSAVYLCASSLVLLGGGAQYFGPGTRLLVL.

This clonotype has at least ten counts. This chain links TRBV3-1 with TRBJ1-1; D not resolved. The germline gives CDR1 LGHDT, CDR2 YNNKEL (reference sequence). Trimming removed 3 bases at V and 0 bases at J, with 8 bases between. This CDR3 spans 14 amino acids. CDR3 nucleotides: TGTGCCAGCAGCCATGACGGCGTGAACACTGAAGCTTTCTTT. Its translation: CASSHDGVNTEAFF.

This clonotype has more than one count but fewer than ten. The V gene is TRBV28, the J gene TRBJ2-3, with D hard to call. V was clipped by 1 base and J by 2 bases, with 10 bases between them. Germline CDR1 and CDR2: MDHEN and SYDVKM. There are 15 residues in the CDR3. CDR3 region: CASSLFIRFTDTQYF. CDR3 DNA: TGTGCCAGCAGTTTATTTATACGGTTCACAGATACGCAGTATTTT.

This clonotype turned up a few times. The rearrangement joins TRBV11-2 to TRBJ2-3; D ambiguous. Trimming shortened V by 1 base and J by 2 bases, and 7 bases separated the two germline ends. The CDR3 is 14 residues long. CDR1 and CDR2 from the germline V gene are SGHAT and FQNNGV. CDR3 sequence reads: CASSLGQFTDTQYF. The CDR3 nucleotides are TGTGCCAGCAGCTTAGGGCAGTTCACAGATACGCAGTATTTT.

This clonotype was seen many times. The chain is built from TRBV28 and TRBJ1-1, with D unresolved. There are 14 residues in the CDR3. The V gene lost 1 base and the J gene lost 2 bases, with 8 bases spanning the gap. The V gene's germline CDR1 is MDHEN and CDR2 SYDVKM. The CDR3 DNA reads TGTGCCAGCAGTTTATCCCGAGCTAACACTGAAGCTTTCTTT. Its translation: CASSLSRANTEAFF.

In this sample, this clonotype turned up once. The chain joins TRBV6-5 to TRBJ2-6; D is ambiguous. From germline, CDR1 is MNHEY and CDR2 SVGAGI. This CDR3 contains 17 residues. V was clipped by 0 bases and J by 0 bases, with 9 bases between them. CDR3 residues: CASSYSSFGSGANVLTF. CDR3 in DNA: TGTGCCAGCAGTTACTCCTCGTTTGGCTCTGGGGCCAACGTCCTGACTTTC.